This T cell receptor beta chain stems from a study of T cell responses to AZD1222 COVID-19 vaccine (TCRdb year 2021). With respect to the entire study: A total of 233 trial participants underwent TCR sequencing, of whom 207 had received two doses of AZD1222 and some 26 had received two doses of the MenACWY control vaccine. Trial participants were enrolled by age into subgroups of 18-55, 56-69 and 70-plus years, and roughly 150, 30 and 60 TCR-sequenced participants, respectively, were included in these subgroups. Overall results and qualifications from the work: Because no day 14 peak-response samples were available, the repertoires could be characterized only after the peak T cell response. The vaccine-associated CD4 TCRs covered the entire spike protein, and the dominant responses fell in regions 160-218 and 743-854. Only five to seven AZD1222 recipients were SARS-CoV-2 seropositive at baseline, limiting conclusions about previously exposed vaccinees. Participants were mostly white British, with more females than males. The authors suggested clonal diversity may have been underestimated. Reportedly, close to half of the unique spike-specific TCRs recognized epitopes lying outside the regions that are mutated in the B.1.351 and B.1.1.7 variants. The 56-69-year group was small, and its depth increase did not reach significance, likely because of low power. Spike-specific TCR breadth and depth rose significantly after two AZD1222 doses compared with day 0 and with MenACWY recipients.

CDR1 MDHEN and CDR2 SYDVKM are derived from the germline V gene. Compared with germline, V lacks 5 bases and J lacks 0 bases; bases without a gene match: 10. Including cysteine and phenylalanine, the CDR3 has 18 amino acids. CDR3 DNA is the only sequence kept; it has 54 bases, read in frame from the first base. With regard to this clone: The clone's antigen remains unknown. Base qualities were left out, and no much larger clone turns up one base away.

The time point label on this specimen signifies: about 28 days (+/-7) after the second vaccine dose. AZD1222 recipients whose second dose came at about 4 weeks and those whose second dose came at about 12 weeks were combined into one group, since spike-specific TCR depth and breadth did not differ between the two schedules. The vaccinee samples were drawn from two UK trials, COV001 and COV002, one of which was a single-blind randomized controlled phase 2/3 trial testing AZD1222 (ChAdOx1 nCoV-19) in healthy adults. Trial participant PBMC samples were collected at day 0 and day 28 after the second dose for TCRbeta chain sequencing. The CDR3 regions of human TCRbeta chains were analyzed by immunosequencing. Regarding the original processing steps: TCRs in the repertoires were compared against a reference library of SARS-CoV-2-specific TCRs that had been generated with the MIRA antigen-specificity platform. Breadth was defined as the fraction of unique TCRs that were SARS-CoV-2-associated, and depth was defined as the fraction of total T cells that were SARS-CoV-2-associated. Each spike-specific TCR was assigned to its reactive spike region and to a CD4 or CD8 class using the MIRA data. Log10-transformed breadth and depth values were compared by one-way ANOVA with Sidak's multiple comparisons tests. As stored in TCRdb, this immuneACCESS dataset retains in-frame rearrangements with V and J assigned. A fraction of the clones does not appear; measured against another copy, unresolved V genes explain less than half of the discrepancy, and the remainder lacks a known reason. V, J and clone size are those of that table, while D and trimming were read from the DNA. The table for this sample lists 150,000 to 250,000 clones; more than 85% of them were counted only once. The top ten clones comprise around 3.5% of the sample.

The receptor's source is an adult who received the AZD1222 COVID-19 vaccine. This sequence uses TRBV28 and TRBJ2-6, and 7 junction bases match TRBD2. The sample here was peripheral blood, taken 28 days after the second AZD1222 dose. The DNA reads as follows: TGTGCCAGCAGTCCCCGGGGTAGCGGGCGCTCTGGGGCCAACGTCCTGACTTTC. The encoded protein is CASSPRGSGRSGANVLTF.